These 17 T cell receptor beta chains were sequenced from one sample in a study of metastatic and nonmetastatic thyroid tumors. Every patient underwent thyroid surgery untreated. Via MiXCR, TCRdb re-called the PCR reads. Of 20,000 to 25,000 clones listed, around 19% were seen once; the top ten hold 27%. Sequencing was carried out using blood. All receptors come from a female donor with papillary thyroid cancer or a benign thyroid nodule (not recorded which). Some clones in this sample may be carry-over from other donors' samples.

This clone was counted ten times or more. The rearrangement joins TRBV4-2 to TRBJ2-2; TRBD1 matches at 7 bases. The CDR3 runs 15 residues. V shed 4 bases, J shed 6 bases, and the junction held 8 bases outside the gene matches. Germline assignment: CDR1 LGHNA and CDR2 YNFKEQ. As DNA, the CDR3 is TGTGCCAGCAGCCCGGACAGGTCTTCAGCCGGGGAGCTGTTTTTT. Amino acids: CASSPDRSSAGELFF.

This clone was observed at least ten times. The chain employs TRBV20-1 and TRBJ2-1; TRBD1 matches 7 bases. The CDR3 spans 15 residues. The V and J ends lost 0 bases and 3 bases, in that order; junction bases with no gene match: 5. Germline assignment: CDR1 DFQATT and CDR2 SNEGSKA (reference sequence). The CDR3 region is CSARDMAGGYNEQFF. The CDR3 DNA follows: TGCAGTGCTAGAGATATGGCAGGGGGCTACAATGAGCAGTTCTTC.

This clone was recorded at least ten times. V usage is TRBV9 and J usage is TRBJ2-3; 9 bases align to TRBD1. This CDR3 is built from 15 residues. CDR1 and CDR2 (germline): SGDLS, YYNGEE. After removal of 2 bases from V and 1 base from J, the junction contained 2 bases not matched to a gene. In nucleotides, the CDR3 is TGTGCCAGCAGCGTTTGGGACAGGGGCACAGATACGCAGTATTTT. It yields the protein CASSVWDRGTDTQYF.

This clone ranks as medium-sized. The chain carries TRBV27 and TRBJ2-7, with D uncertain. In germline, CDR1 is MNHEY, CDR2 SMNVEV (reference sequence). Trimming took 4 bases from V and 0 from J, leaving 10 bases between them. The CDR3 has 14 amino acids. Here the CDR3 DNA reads TGTGCCAGCAGTTACTCCTCCAGCTCCTACGAGCAGTACTTC. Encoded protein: CASSYSSSSYEQYF.

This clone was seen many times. Written as DNA, the CDR3 is TGTGCCAGCAGTTCTTGGGCAGGGGGTAAAAGGACTGAAGCTTTCTTT. Translating gives CASSSWAGGKRTEAFF. This chain links TRBV27 with TRBJ1-1, with TRBD1 matching over 7 bases. The J segment lost 5 bases and the V segment lost 4 bases, leaving 13 bases of the junction unmatched. CDR1 and CDR2 from the germline V gene are MNHEY and SMNVEV (reference sequence). The CDR3 sequence is 16 residues long.

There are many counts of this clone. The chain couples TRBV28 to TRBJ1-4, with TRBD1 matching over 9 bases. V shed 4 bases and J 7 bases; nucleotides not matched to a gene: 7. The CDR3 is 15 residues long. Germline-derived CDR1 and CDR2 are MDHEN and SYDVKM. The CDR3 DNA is TGTGCCAGCAGTTCGGCGGGACAGGGTTTTGAAAAACTGTTTTTT. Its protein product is CASSSAGQGFEKLFF.

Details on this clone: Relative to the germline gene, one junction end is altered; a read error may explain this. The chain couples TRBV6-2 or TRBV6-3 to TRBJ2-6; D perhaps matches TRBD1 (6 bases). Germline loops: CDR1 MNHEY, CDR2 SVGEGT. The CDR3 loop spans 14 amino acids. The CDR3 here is CASSYSSGDNVPTF. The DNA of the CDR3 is TGTGCCAGCAGTTACAGCTCTGGGGACAACGTCCCGACTTTC.

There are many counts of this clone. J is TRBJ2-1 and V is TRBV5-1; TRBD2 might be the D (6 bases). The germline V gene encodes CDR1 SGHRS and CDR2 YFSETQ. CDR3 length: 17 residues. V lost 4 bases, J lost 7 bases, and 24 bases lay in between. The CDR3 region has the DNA TGCGCCAGCAGCCTCTTGGTTGGCGGAGGGTCCGCAAATGAGCAGTTCTTC. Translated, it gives CASSLLVGGGSANEQFF. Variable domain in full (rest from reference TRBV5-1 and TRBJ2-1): KAGVTQTPRYLIKTRGQQVTLSCSPISGHRSVSWYQQTPGQGLQFLFEYFSETQRNKGNFPGRFSGRQFSNSRSEMNVSTLELGDSALYLCASSLLVGGGSANEQFFGPGTRLTVL.

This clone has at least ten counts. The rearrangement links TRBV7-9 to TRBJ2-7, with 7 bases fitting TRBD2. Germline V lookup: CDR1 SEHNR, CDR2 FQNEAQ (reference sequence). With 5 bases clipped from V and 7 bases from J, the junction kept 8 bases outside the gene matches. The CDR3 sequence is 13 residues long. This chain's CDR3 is CASSRDYLWEQYF. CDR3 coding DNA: TGTGCCAGCAGCCGGGACTATTTATGGGAGCAGTACTTC.

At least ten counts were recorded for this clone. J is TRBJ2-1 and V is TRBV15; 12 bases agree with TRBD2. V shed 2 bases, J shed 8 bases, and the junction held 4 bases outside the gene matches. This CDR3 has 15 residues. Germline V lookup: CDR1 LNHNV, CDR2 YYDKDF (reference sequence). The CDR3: CATSRLAGGPYEQFF. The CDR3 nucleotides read TGTGCCACCAGCAGACTAGCGGGAGGGCCCTATGAGCAGTTCTTC.

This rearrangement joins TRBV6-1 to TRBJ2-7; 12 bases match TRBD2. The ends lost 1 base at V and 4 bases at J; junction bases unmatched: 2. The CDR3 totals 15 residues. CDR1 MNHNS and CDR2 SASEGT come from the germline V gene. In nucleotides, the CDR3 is TGTGCCAGCAGTGAAGAGACTAGCGGGAGTTACGAGCAGTACTTC. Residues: CASSEETSGSYEQYF.

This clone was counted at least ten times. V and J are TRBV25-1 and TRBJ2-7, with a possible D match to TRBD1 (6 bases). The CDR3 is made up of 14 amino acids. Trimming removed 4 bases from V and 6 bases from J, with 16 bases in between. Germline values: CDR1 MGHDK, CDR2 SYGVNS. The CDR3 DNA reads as TGTGCCAGCAGTGGACAGGACGGGCCCACCGAGCAGTACTTC. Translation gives CASSGQDGPTEQYF.

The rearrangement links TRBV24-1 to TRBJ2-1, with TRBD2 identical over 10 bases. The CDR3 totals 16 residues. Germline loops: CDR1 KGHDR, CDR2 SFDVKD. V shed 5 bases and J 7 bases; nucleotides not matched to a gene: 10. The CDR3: CATSAPSGSYYNEQFF. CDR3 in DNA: TGTGCCACCAGTGCCCCTAGCGGGAGCTACTATAATGAGCAGTTCTTC.

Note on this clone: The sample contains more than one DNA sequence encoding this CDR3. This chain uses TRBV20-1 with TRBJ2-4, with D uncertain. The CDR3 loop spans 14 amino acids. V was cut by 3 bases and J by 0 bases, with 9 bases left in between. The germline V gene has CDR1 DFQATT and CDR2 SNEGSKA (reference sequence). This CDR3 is CSASPPGAKNIQYF. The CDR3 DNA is TGCAGTGCTAGCCCACCGGGAGCCAAAAACATTCAGTACTTC.

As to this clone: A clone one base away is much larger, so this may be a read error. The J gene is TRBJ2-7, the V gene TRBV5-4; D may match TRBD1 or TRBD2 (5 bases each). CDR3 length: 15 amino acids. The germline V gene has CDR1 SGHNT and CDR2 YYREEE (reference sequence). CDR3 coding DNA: TGTGCCAGCAGCTTGGCCTCCGGGGCGAGGGGCGAGCATTACTTC. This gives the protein CASSLASGARGEHYF.

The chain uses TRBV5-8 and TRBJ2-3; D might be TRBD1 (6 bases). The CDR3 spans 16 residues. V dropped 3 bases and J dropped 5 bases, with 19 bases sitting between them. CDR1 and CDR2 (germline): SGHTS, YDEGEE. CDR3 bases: TGTGCCAGCAGCTCGGTGCTAGAGGGGGTCGGAGATACGCAGTATTTT. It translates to CASSSVLEGVGDTQYF.

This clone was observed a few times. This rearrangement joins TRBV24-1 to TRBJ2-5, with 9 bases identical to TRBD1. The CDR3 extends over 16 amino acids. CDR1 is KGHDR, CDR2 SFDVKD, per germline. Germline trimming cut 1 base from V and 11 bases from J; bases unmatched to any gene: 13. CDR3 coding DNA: TGTGCCACCAGTGATTTAGGGACAGGGTCTGGAGATACTCAGTACTTC. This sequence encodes CATSDLGTGSGDTQYF.